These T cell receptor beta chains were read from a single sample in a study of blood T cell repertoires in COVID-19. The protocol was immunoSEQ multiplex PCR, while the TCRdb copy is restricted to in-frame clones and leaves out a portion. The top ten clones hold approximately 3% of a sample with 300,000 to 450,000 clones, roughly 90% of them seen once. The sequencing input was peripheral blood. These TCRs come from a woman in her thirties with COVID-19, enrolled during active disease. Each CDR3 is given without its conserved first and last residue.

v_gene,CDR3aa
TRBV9,ASSASGSPGDTQY
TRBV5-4,ASSSGGTSYEQY
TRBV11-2,ASSLSGNQPQH
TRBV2,ASMLRRGGARVNIQY
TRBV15,ATSRVQGAYEQY
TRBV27,ASSSGLAGAYEQY
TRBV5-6,ASHGRGATNEKLF
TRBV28,ASSLFRDSPLRGDEQF
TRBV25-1,ASSEGSLGQSDGYT
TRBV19,ASSETGGGYT